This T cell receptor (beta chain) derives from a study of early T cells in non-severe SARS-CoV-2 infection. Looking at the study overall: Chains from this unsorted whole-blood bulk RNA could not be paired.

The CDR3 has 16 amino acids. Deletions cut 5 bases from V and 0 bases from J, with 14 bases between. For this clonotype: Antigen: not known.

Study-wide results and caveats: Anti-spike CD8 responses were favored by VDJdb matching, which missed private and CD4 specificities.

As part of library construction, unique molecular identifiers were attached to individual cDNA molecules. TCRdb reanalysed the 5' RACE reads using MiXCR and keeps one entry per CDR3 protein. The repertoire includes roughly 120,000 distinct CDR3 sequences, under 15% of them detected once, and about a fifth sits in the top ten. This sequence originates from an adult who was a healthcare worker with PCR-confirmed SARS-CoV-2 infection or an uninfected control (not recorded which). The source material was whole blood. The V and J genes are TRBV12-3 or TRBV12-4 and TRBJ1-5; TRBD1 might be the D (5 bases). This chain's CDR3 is CASSLGAGNSNQPQHF. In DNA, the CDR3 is TGTGCCAGCAGTCTAGGGGCGGGGAATAGCAATCAGCCCCAGCATTTT.